This is a list of T cell receptor beta chains from one sample in a study of Ad26.COV2.S vaccination and SARS-CoV-2 variants. The data were produced by immunoSEQ multiplex PCR, yet TCRdb's version contains in-frame clones alone and is incomplete. The sample lists just over 350,000 clones, 80% to 90% occurring once. This material consisted of peripheral blood, taken in a trial of Ad26.COV2.S vaccine versus placebo. All receptors derive from a person aged 18 to 59 who received the Ad26.COV2.S COVID-19 vaccine or a placebo. Both conserved end residues are trimmed from each CDR3. The D gene is left open where the match is weak.

V: TRBV19; D: NA; CDR3: ATQNRGVRETQY
V: TRBV27; D: NA; CDR3: ASSLEPNEKLF
V: TRBV9; D: NA; CDR3: ASSNPASSYEQY
V: TRBV6-5; D: TRBD1; CDR3: ASRNRDRAHGYT
V: TRBV2; D: NA; CDR3: ASREAERIYEQY
V: TRBV25-1; D: NA; CDR3: ASSAQGFEAF
V: TRBV6-1; D: TRBD2; CDR3: ASSEGGGYNYEQY
V: TRBV14; D: NA; CDR3: ASSRLSVVEQF
V: TRBV14; D: NA; CDR3: ASSQIKTGPSGNTIY
V: TRBV19; D: NA; CDR3: ASSIRVGASYEQY
V: TRBV23-1; D: NA; CDR3: ASSRQVQETQY
V: TRBV29-1; D: TRBD1; CDR3: SVRPGQASDTQY
V: TRBV29-1; D: NA; CDR3: SVPTQAGTNTEAF
V: TRBV7-2; D: NA; CDR3: ASSLARATQETQY
V: TRBV5-1; D: NA; CDR3: ASSLGGNTGELF
V: TRBV27; D: NA; CDR3: ASSLSGGPGYT
V: TRBV27; D: TRBD2; CDR3: ASSLRGSGSGGELF